This T cell receptor (beta chain) was sequenced for a study of T cells in Graves' hyperthyroidism and ophthalmopathy. Findings of the study overall: Most clonotypes expanded in the thyroid (above 0.001) were also present in blood.

Amplification yielded TCR beta CDR3 regions, with RNA transcripts as the source. The study used the HTBI primer set for a first-round RT-PCR of the TCR CDR3. TCRdb fed the multiplex PCR reads into MiXCR, producing one record per CDR3 protein. The sample includes about 320,000 distinct CDR3 sequences, approximately 17% seen only once; the top ten take roughly a third. On this clonotype itself: The antigen is unknown. A read error is possible here, since a much larger clone lies one base away.

Out of over 7.5 ml of fresh peripheral blood came the PBMCs. This sequence originates from a man aged 25 to 40 with Graves' hyperthyroidism. Source material: blood.

CDR3 in amino acids: CASSYYRAASTDTPYF. The CDR3 nucleotides read TGTGCCAGCAGTTACTATCGGGCAGCTAGCACAGATACGCCGTATTTT. The chain employs TRBV6-2 or TRBV6-3 and TRBJ2-3; D may be TRBD2 (5 bases). The CDR3 runs 16 residues. Germline CDR1 and CDR2: MNHEY and SVGEGT.